The clone carrying this T cell receptor (beta chain) was seen a few times. What it binds is not known. The sample originates from a study of T-cell memory formation after mild COVID-19. Overall study: Among the donors, TCR clusters were largely specific to each donor. General observations from the study: The study detected some responding clones in pre-infection memory, suggesting cross-reactive memory joined. Among clones contracting day 15 to 85, CD4/CD8 was balanced, whereas later expanders leaned CD4+.

5'RACE with constant-segment primers yielded barcoded, UMI-tagged TCR alpha and TCR beta cDNA libraries. TCRdb redid the calling of the 5' RACE reads with MiXCR, one entry per CDR3 protein. The table lists a few hundred thousand distinct CDR3 sequences, around 26% of them singletons, with roughly 11% in the top ten. Trimming stripped 2 bases from V and 2 bases from J, with 10 bases between. There are 14 residues in the CDR3. The germline V gene encodes CDR1 MNHEY and CDR2 SVGAGI. V is TRBV6-5 and J is TRBJ2-7; no definite D call. Sequenced sample: PBMCs or a T cell subset sorted from them (not recorded which). The origin of this receptor is an adult woman who had mild COVID-19 (a few samples of this study predate the infection). Cell type and time point are not known. The CDR3 nucleotides read TGTGCCAGCAGTTACGGGCTAGGTCCCTACGAGCAGTACTTC. It yields the protein CASSYGLGPYEQYF.